A selection of T cell receptor beta chains follows, all from one sample in a study of blood T cell repertoires in COVID-19. Only in-frame clones appear in the TCRdb table, and some are missing; sequencing was by immunoSEQ multiplex PCR. The sample has 90,000 to 130,000 clones, about 83% seen once. The sequenced sample was peripheral blood. The receptors come from a woman in her seventies with acute or convalescent COVID-19. CDR3s include the opening cysteine and the closing phenylalanine or tryptophan. The D gene is left open where the match is weak. Size is omitted from some rows. Given values are once, few, many or a class for expanded clones.

>.|TRBV7-2|.|TRBJ2-3
TGTGCCAGCAGCTTAGCCGGGACATTTTACACAGATACGCAGTATTTT
CASSLAGTFYTDTQYF
>.|TRBV10-3|.|TRBJ1-1
TGTGCCATCAGTGAGTCGATCAGGAGGAGTATGAACACTGAAGCTTTCTTT
CAISESIRRSMNTEAFF
>.|TRBV6-1|.|TRBJ1-5
TGTGCCAGCAGTGAAGACGGAGGAGTCGGCAATCAGCCCCAGCATTTT
CASSEDGGVGNQPQHF
>.|TRBV25-1|.|TRBJ1-2
TGTGCCAGCAGTGGGACGGGGAGCTATGGCTACACCTTC
CASSGTGSYGYTF
>TRBD1|TRBV27|.|TRBJ2-4
TGTGCCAGCAGTTTATATCAGGGACAGGTGGGGTCGGGCATTCAGTACTTC
CASSLYQGQVGSGIQYF
>TRBD1|TRBV29-1|few|TRBJ2-7
TGCAGCGCCCTACAGGGGGGCGAGCAGTACTTC
CSALQGGEQYF
>TRBD1|TRBV18|.|TRBJ2-1
TGTGCCAGTTCCCCGGGACAGGGGTCCTACAATGAGCAGTTCTTC
CASSPGQGSYNEQFF
>TRBD1|TRBV25-1|few|TRBJ2-5
TGTGCCAGCAGTGACTCCGGGACAGGGAGACGGGAGACCCAGTACTTC
CASSDSGTGRRETQYF
>TRBD2|TRBV6-4|.|TRBJ2-1
TGTGCCAGCAGTGACTGGGCTAGCGGGGGGCGAGGGGAGCAGTTCTTC
CASSDWASGGRGEQFF
>TRBD2|TRBV6-1|.|TRBJ2-1
TGTGCCAGCAGTGAACGTGGACTAGGTTTATACAATGAGCAGTTCTTC
CASSERGLGLYNEQFF
>.|TRBV19|.|TRBJ2-2
TGTGCCAGTAGTATAGGGGCTACCCAGAACACCGGGGAGCTGTTTTTT
CASSIGATQNTGELFF
>.|TRBV7-8|.|TRBJ2-4
TGTGCCAGCAGCTTGACAGTAGCCAAAAACATTCAGTACTTC
CASSLTVAKNIQYF
>TRBD1|TRBV6-5|few|TRBJ1-3
TGTGCCAGCAGTTGGGCCCGGACAGGCCGGGGAAACACCATATATTTT
CASSWARTGRGNTIYF
>TRBD1|TRBV6-2/TRBV6-3|.|TRBJ1-1
TGTGCCAGCAGTTACGGAGGGACAGTAGTATACACTGAAGCTTTCTTT
CASSYGGTVVYTEAFF
>TRBD1|TRBV4-1|.|TRBJ2-2
TGCGCCAGCAGCCGAAGGACAGGGGAGTACACCGGGGAGCTGTTTTTT
CASSRRTGEYTGELFF
>TRBD2|TRBV2|few|TRBJ2-1
TGTGCCAGCAGTCCCACTAGCGGGGTTTACAATGAGCAGTTCTTC
CASSPTSGVYNEQFF
>TRBD2|TRBV7-2|once|TRBJ2-1
TGTGCCAGCAGTGGGACTAGCGGGGGGGCCTATGAGCAGTTCTTC
CASSGTSGGAYEQFF
>.|TRBV4-2|.|TRBJ1-4
TGTGCCAGCAGCCAAGATCTGTTGTGGGCGGGGACTAATGAAAAACTGTTTTTT
CASSQDLLWAGTNEKLFF
>TRBD1|TRBV27|few|TRBJ1-1
TGTGCCAGCAGACAGGGGGAGAGGACTGAAGCTTTCTTT
CASRQGERTEAFF
>.|TRBV5-1|few|TRBJ1-6
TGCGCCAGCAGCTTGGGAGGCCTAGGTAATTCACCCCTCCACTTT
CASSLGGLGNSPLHF
>.|TRBV5-1|.|TRBJ2-5
TGCGCCAGCAGGGGCAACAGGGTCTTGGAGACCCAGTACTTC
CASRGNRVLETQYF
>.|TRBV29-1|few|TRBJ1-4
TGCAGCGTGCCCTCGGACAGCCGGAATGAAAAACTGTTTTTT
CSVPSDSRNEKLFF
>.|TRBV10-1|.|TRBJ2-1
TGCGCCAGCAGTAATCGGGGCAATGAGCAGTTCTTC
CASSNRGNEQFF
>.|TRBV6-5|.|TRBJ1-1
TGTGCCAGCAGGGCGGCGACTGAAGCTTTCTTT
CASRAATEAFF
>TRBD1|TRBV28|.|TRBJ1-5
TGTGCCAGCAGTCCCCGACAGGGATTGGAGAATCAGCCCCAGCATTTT
CASSPRQGLENQPQHF
>TRBD2|TRBV18|.|TRBJ2-5
TGTGCCAGCTCACCACTAGGACCCGGGAGGAAACAAGAGACCCAGTACTTC
CASSPLGPGRKQETQYF
>.|TRBV2|.|TRBJ1-2
TGTGCCAGCAGTCCAGACAGAGGTGGCTACACCTTC
CASSPDRGGYTF